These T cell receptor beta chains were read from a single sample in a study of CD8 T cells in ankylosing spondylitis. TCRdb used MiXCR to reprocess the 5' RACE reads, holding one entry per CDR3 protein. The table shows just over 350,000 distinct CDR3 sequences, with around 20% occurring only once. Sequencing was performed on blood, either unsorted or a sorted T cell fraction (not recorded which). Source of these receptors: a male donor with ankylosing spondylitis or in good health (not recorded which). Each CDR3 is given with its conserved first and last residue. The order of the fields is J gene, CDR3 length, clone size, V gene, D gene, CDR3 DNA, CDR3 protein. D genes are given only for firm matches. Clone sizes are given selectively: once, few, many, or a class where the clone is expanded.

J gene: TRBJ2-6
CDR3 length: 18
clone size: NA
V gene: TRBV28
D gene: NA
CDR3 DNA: TGTGCCAGCAGGACCGGGACGTTACCATACTCTGGGGCCAACGTCCTGACTTTC
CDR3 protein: CASRTGTLPYSGANVLTF

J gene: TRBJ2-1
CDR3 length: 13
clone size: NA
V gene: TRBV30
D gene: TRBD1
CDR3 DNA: TGTGCCTTGGACAGGAGCTCCTACAATGAGCAGTTCTTC
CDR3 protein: CALDRSSYNEQFF

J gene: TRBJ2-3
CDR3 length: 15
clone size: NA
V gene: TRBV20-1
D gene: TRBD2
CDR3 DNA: TGCAGTGCTAGTGAAGCTAGCGGGGGCACAGATACGCAGTATTTT
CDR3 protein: CSASEASGGTDTQYF

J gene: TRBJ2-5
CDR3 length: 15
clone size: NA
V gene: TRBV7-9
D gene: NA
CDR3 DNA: TGTGCCAGCAGCTTAGCGACCACACCTCAAGAGACCCAGTACTTC
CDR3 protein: CASSLATTPQETQYF

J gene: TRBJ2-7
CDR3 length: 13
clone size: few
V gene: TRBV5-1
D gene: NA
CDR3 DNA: TGCGCCAGCAAGGACAGCGTCTCCTACGAGCAGTACTTC
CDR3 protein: CASKDSVSYEQYF

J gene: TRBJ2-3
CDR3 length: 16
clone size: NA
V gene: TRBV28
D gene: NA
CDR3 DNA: TGTGCCAGCAGTCCTGGGGGGGGCGGGAAAAGGGATACGCAGTATTTT
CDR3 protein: CASSPGGGGKRDTQYF

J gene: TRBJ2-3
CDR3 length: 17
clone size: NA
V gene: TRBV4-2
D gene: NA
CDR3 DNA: TGTGCCAGCAGCCAAGACGGGCAGGTCATAGGTACAGATACGCAGTATTTT
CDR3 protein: CASSQDGQVIGTDTQYF

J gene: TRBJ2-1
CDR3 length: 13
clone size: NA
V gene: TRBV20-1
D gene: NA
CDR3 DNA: TGCAGTGCTGCCGGGTCCGAGCGGAATGAGCAGTTCTTC
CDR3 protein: CSAAGSERNEQFF

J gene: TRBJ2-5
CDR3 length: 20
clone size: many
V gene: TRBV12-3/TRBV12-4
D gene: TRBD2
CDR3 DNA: TGTGCCAGCAGTCCCCAGCACAGCGGACTAGCGGTTCCAACCAGGGAGACCCAGTACTTC
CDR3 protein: CASSPQHSGLAVPTRETQYF

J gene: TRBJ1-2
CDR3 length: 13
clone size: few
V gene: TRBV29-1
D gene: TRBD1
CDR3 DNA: TGCAGCGTTGGAGGACAGGGAGGCTATGGCTACACCTTC
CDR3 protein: CSVGGQGGYGYTF

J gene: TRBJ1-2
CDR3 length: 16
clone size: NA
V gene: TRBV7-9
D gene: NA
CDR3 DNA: TGTGCCAGCAGCTCAGAGACAGAGACCACTAACTATGGCTACACCTTC
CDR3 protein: CASSSETETTNYGYTF

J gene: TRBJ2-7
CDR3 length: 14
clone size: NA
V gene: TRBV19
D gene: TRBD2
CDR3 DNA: TGTGCCAGTAGTTTCCAAAGCGGGGACTACGAGCAGTACTTC
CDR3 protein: CASSFQSGDYEQYF

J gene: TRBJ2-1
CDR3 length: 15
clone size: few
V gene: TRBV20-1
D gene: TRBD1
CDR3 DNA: TGCAGTGCTAGAGGTCGTAGGGACAGCTACAATGAGCAGTTCTTC
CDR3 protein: CSARGRRDSYNEQFF

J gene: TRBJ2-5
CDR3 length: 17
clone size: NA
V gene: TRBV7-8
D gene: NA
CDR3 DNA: TGTGCCAGCAGCTCAGACGTCCGGCGGGGAGCGCGGGAGACCCAGTACTTC
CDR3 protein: CASSSDVRRGARETQYF

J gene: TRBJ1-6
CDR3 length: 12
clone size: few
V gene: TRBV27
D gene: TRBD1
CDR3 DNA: TGTGCCAGCTCTAACAGGGGTACACCCCTCCACTTT
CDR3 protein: CASSNRGTPLHF

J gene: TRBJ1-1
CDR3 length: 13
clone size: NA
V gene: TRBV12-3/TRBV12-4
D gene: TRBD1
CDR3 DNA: TGTGCCAGCAGTGCACAGGGGGGTATTGAAGCTTTCTTT
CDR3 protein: CASSAQGGIEAFF

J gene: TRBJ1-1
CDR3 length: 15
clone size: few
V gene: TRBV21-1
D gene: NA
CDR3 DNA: TGTGCCAGCAGCAAAGTCAGGGGCTCATACACTGAAGCTTTCTTT
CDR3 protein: CASSKVRGSYTEAFF

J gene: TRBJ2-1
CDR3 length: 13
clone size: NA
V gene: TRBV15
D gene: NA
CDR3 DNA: TGTGCCACCAGCATAGGGCCGAACAATGAGCAGTTCTTC
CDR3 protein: CATSIGPNNEQFF

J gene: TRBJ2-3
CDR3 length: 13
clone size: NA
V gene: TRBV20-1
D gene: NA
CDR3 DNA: TGCAGTGCTTGGACAGGGAGGGCAGATACGCAGTATTTT
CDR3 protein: CSAWTGRADTQYF

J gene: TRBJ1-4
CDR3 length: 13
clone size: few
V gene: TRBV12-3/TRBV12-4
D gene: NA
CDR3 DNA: TGTGCCAGCAGCCGGGTCCTTAATGAAAAACTGTTTTTT
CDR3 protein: CASSRVLNEKLFF

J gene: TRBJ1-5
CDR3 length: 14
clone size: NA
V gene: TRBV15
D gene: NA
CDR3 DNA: TGTGCCACCAGCAGTTGGGACAGCAATCAGCCCCAGCATTTT
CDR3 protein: CATSSWDSNQPQHF

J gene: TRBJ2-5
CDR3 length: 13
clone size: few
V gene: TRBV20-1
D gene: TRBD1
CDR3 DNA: TGCAGTGGACGGACAGGGTGGGAGGAGACCCAGTACTTC
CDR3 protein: CSGRTGWEETQYF

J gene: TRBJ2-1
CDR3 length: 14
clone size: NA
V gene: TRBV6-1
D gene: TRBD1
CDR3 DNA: TGTGCCAGCACCAACTCACAATTGGGGGACAGGAAGGTCTTC
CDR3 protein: CASTNSQLGDRKVF

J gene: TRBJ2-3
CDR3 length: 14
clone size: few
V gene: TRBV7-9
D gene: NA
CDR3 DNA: TGTGCCAGCAGCTTAGTAGAGGAGGGGAATACGCAGTATTTT
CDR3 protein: CASSLVEEGNTQYF

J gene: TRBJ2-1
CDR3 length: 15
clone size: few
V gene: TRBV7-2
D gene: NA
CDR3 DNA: TGTGCCAGCAGCCCCAGCGGGTACTCCTACAATGAGCAGTTCTTC
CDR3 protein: CASSPSGYSYNEQFF

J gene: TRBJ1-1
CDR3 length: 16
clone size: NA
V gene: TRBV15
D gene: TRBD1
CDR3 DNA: TGTGCCACCAGCAGAGGGAGGACAGGGGCCTCTACTGAAGCTTTCTTT
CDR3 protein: CATSRGRTGASTEAFF

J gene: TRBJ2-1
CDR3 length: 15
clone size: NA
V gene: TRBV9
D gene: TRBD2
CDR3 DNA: TGTGCCAGCAGCGTAGTGGGACTAAATTACAATGAGCAGTTCTTC
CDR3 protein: CASSVVGLNYNEQFF

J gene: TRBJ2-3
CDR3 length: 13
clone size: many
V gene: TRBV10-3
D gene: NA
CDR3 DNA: TGTGCCACCGAAGACGGGTTCACAGATACGCAGTATTTT
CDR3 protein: CATEDGFTDTQYF

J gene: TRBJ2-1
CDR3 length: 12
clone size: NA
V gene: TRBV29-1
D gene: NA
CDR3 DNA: TGCAGCGTTGAAGGACTCAGCAATGAGCAGTTCTTC
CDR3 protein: CSVEGLSNEQFF

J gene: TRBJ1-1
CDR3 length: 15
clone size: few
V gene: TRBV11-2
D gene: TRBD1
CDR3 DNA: TGTGCCAGCAGCCAATGGACAGGGGCAGGCACTGAAGCTTTCTTT
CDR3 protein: CASSQWTGAGTEAFF

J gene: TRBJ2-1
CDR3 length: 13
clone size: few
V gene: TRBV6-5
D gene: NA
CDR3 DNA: TGTGCCAGCAGTCACACACGGCTTGGGGAGCAGTTCTTC
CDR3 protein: CASSHTRLGEQFF

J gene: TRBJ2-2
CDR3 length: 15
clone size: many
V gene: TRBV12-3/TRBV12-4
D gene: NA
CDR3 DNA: TGTGCCAGCAGTGCCCTTGGGGGGTACACCGGGGAGCTGTTTTTT
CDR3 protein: CASSALGGYTGELFF

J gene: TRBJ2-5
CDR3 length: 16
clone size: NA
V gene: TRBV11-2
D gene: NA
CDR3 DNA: TGTGCCAGCAGCTCCGGACCAGTGGGAGCGGGAGAGACCCAGTACTTC
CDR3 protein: CASSSGPVGAGETQYF

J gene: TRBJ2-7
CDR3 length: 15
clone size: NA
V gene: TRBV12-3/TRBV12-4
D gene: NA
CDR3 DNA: TGTGCCAGCAGTTTAGGGGCTGGAGGCACCTCCGAGCAGTACTTC
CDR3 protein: CASSLGAGGTSEQYF

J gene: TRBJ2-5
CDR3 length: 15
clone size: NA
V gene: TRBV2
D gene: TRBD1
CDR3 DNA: TGTGCCAGCAGTGTGGGGCAGGGGGCCACAGAGACCCAGTACTTC
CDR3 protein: CASSVGQGATETQYF

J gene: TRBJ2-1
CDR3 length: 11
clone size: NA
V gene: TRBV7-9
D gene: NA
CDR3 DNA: TGTGCCAGCAGGATCGGCTATGAGCAGTTCTTC
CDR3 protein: CASRIGYEQFF

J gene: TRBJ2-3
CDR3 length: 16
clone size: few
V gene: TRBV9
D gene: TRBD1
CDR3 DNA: TGTGCCAGCAGCCCTCCCGGACAGGTTTACACAGATACGCAGTATTTT
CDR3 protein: CASSPPGQVYTDTQYF

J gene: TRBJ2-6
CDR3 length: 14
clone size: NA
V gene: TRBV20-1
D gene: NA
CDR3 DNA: TGCAGTGCTAGGGGTCTTCTGGGGGCCAACGTCCTGACTTTC
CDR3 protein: CSARGLLGANVLTF

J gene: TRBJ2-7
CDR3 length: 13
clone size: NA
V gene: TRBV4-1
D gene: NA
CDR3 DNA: TGCGCCAGGATACAGGTCGGAGTTGGCGAGCAGTACTTC
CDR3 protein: CARIQVGVGEQYF

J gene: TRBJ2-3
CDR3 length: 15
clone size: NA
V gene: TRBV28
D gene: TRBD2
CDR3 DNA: TGTGCCAGCAGTTTAGAAACTAGCGTGGCAGATACGCAGTATTTT
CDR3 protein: CASSLETSVADTQYF

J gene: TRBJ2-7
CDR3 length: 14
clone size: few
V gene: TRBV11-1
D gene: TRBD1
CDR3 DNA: TGTGCCAGACGGTCGGGACAGATTATCTACGAGCAGTACTTC
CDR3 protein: CARRSGQIIYEQYF

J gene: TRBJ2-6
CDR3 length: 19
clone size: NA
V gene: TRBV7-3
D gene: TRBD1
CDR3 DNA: TGTGCCAGCAGCCCCTTGCCGGGACAGGGATACTCTGGGGCCAACGTCCTGACTTTC
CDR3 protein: CASSPLPGQGYSGANVLTF

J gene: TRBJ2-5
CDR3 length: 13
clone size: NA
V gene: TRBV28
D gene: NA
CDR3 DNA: TGTGCCAGCAGTTTATCACCCACTGAGACCCAGTACTTC
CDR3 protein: CASSLSPTETQYF

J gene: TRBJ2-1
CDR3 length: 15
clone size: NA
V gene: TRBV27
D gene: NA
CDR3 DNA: TGTGCCAGCAGTACACTAGAGAGCTCCTACAATGAGCAGTTCTTC
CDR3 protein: CASSTLESSYNEQFF

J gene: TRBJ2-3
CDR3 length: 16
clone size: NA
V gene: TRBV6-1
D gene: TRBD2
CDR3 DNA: TGTGCCAGTTGGGGGGGGTGGCGGGGTAGCACAGATACGCAGTATTTT
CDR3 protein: CASWGGWRGSTDTQYF

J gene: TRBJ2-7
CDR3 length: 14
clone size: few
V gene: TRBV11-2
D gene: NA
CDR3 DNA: TGTGCCAGCAGCTTATTACCAGGGGCTTACGAGCAGTACTTC
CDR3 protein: CASSLLPGAYEQYF

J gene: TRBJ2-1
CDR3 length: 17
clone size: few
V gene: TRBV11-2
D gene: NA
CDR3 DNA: TGTGCCAGCAGCTTAGTAGGTGCGCAGAGCTCCTACAATGAGCAGTTCTTC
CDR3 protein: CASSLVGAQSSYNEQFF

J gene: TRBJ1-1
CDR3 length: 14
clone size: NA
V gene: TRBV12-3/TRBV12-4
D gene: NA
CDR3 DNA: TGTGCCAGCAGTTGGCAGACATGGCACACTGAAGCTTTCTTT
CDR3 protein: CASSWQTWHTEAFF

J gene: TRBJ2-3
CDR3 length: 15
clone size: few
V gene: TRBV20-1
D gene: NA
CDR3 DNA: TGCAGTGCTAGAGATGGGGCCGACGGCACAGATACGCAGTATTTT
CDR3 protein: CSARDGADGTDTQYF

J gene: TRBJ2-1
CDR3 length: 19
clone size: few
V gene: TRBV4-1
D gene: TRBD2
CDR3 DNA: TGCGCCAGCAGCCATGGGACTAGCGGGGGGCCCCGCTCCTACAATGAGCAGTTCTTC
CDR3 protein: CASSHGTSGGPRSYNEQFF

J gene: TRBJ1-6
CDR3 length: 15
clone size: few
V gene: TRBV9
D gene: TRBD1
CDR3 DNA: TGTGCCAGCAGCACAGGGGAAGTTGGAGCCTCACCCCTCCACTTT
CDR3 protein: CASSTGEVGASPLHF